This TCR beta chain came from a study of blood T cell repertoires in COVID-19. The data were produced by immunoSEQ multiplex PCR, yet TCRdb's version contains in-frame clones alone and is incomplete. In the table there are 200,000 to 250,000 clones, 75% to 85% of which are singletons. The ends lost 3 bases at V and 3 bases at J; junction bases unmatched: 1. Germline values: CDR1 SGHNT, CDR2 YYREEE (reference sequence). There are 14 residues in the CDR3. The sample taken for sequencing was peripheral blood. The chain employs TRBV5-4 and TRBJ1-2, with 11 bases that match TRBD1. The receptor was isolated from a woman of 80 years or more with COVID-19, enrolled during active disease. The CDR3: CASSSGQGDYGYTF. CDR3 sequence (DNA): TGTGCCAGCAGCTCGGGACAGGGGGACTATGGCTACACCTTC.